Below, 8 T cell receptor beta chains from the same sample are listed, as sequenced in a study of tumor-infiltrating lymphocytes in primary liver carcinoma. TCR beta cDNA was made from approximately 500 ng total RNA with a constant-region primer. Libraries for TCR beta were built through three nested multiplex PCR rounds, which together made up a slightly modified ARM-PCR procedure. Each of the first two PCR rounds ran approximately 10 cycles with TRBV1-TRBV30 forward and C-beta reverse primers. TCRdb processed the multiplex PCR reads anew with MiXCR; each CDR3 protein has one entry. The data hold approximately 330,000 distinct CDR3 sequences, with almost 65% observed a single time. Alongside blood RNA obtained from unsorted whole blood, germline DNA was also extracted. Sequencing was done on a sample of peripheral blood. Source of these receptors: a man aged 40-49 years with primary liver carcinoma and hepatitis B virus infection.

V usage is TRBV5-4 and J usage is TRBJ2-1, with unresolved D. This CDR3 is built from 12 residues. V lost 1 base, J lost 5 bases, and 4 bases lay in between. Germline values: CDR1 SGHNT, CDR2 YYREEE (reference sequence). The CDR3 bases are TGTGCCAGCAGCTTGCCGAACAATGAGCAGTTCTTC. This sequence encodes CASSLPNNEQFF.

The chain employs TRBV30 and TRBJ1-6; 10 nucleotides line up with TRBD1. Trimming cost V 7 bases and J 5 bases; bases outside gene matches: 5. The CDR3 contains 14 residues. Germline-derived CDR1 and CDR2 are GTSNPN and SVGIG (reference sequence). This chain's CDR3 is CAYLGTGDNSPLHF. The CDR3 DNA is TGTGCCTACCTCGGGACAGGGGATAATTCACCCCTCCACTTT. Full variable domain (outside the CDR3, taken from reference TRBV30 and TRBJ1-6): SQTIHQWPATLVQPVGSPLSLECTVEGTSNPNLYWYRQAAGRGLQLLFYSVGIGQISSEVPQNLSASRPQDRQFILSSKKLLLSDSGFYLCAYLGTGDNSPLHFGNGTRLTVT.

With regard to this clonotype: This may stem from a read error, because a much larger clone lies one nucleotide away. The chain uses TRBV6-5 and TRBJ1-3, with D uncertain. CDR1 is MNHEY and CDR2 is SVGAGI in the germline V gene. The CDR3 contains 13 residues. CDR3 protein: CVSRVGAGNTIYF. CDR3 DNA: TGTGTCAGCCGCGTCGGGGCTGGAAACACCATATATTTT.

The CDR3 sequence is CASSPRRSPTSNQPQHF. The CDR3 region has the DNA TGTGCCAGCAGTCCTAGGAGGTCTCCTACTAGCAATCAGCCCCAGCATTTT. J is TRBJ1-5 and V is TRBV6-2 or TRBV6-3; D remains ambiguous. With 5 bases removed from V and 0 bases from J, the gap between germline ends came to 17 bases. This CDR3 has 17 amino acids. Germline CDR1 is MNHEY and CDR2 is SVGEGT.

This clonotype was observed many times. This chain connects TRBV4-3 to TRBJ2-7; the D call may be TRBD1 or TRBD2 (6 bases each). Trimming took 0 bases from V and 6 from J, leaving 15 bases between them. The germline gives CDR1 LGHNA, CDR2 YSLEER. The CDR3 has 15 residues. The CDR3 DNA is TGCGCCAGCAGCCAAGATCGGGGGCTAGCTGGCGAGCAGTACTTC. This codes for CASSQDRGLAGEQYF.

With regard to this clonotype: Given a much more abundant clone one base away, this may be a read error. The chain couples TRBV6-6 to TRBJ2-7, with D perhaps TRBD1 (6 bases). Germline V gene lookup returns CDR1 MNHNY and CDR2 SVGAGI (reference sequence). Trimming took 7 bases from V and 3 from J, leaving 13 bases between them. This CDR3 is 13 amino acids long. CDR3 nucleotides: TGTGCCAGCACCGGGACATCACTCTACGAGCAGTACTTC. This gives the protein CASTGTSLYEQYF.

The V call is TRBV29-1, the J call TRBJ2-5; 9 bases are shared with TRBD1. The V gene end was trimmed by 3 bases and the J gene end by 5 bases; junction bases not matched to a gene: 19. The CDR3 extends over 18 amino acids. The germline gives CDR1 SQVTM, CDR2 ANQGSEA. The CDR3 sequence: CSVDISAQGARVGETQYF. The CDR3 region has the DNA TGCAGCGTTGATATTTCGGCACAGGGGGCCCGAGTGGGTGAGACCCAGTACTTC.

Comment on this clonotype: This may be a read error: a much more frequent sequence differs by one nucleotide. The chain carries TRBV12-3 or TRBV12-4 and TRBJ2-1; the D is unclear. This CDR3 is 13 amino acids long. The CDR3 sequence: CASSLRSLNVQFF. The CDR3 nucleotides are TGTGCCAGCAGTTTAAGATCGCTTAATGTGCAGTTCTTC.